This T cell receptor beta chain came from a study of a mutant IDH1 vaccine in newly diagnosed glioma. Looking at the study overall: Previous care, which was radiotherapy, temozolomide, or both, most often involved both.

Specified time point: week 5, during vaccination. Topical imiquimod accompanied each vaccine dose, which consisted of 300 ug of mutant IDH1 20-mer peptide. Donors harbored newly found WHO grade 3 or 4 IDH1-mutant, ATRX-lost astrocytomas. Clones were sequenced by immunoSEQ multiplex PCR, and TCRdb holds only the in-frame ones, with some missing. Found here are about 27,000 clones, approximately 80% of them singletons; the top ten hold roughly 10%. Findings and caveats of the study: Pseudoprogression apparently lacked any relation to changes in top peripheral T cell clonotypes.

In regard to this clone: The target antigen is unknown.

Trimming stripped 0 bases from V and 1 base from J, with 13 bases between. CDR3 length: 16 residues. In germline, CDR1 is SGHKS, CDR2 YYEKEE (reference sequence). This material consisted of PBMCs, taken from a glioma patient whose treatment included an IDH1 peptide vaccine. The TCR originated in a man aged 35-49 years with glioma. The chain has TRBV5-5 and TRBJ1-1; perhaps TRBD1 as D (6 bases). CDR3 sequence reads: CASSLAMGGRNTEAFF. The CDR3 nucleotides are TGTGCCAGCAGCTTGGCCATGGGGGGCAGGAACACTGAAGCTTTCTTT.